The 16 T cell receptor beta chains in this list originate from one sample, sequenced in a study of shared clonotypes between healthy human individuals. Assay used: immunoSEQ multiplex PCR; TCRdb lists only in-frame clones, some missing. Of a few million clones detected, 85% to 95% appear once; the ten largest clones hold approximately 0.41%. The sequencing sample was made of naive CD4+ T cells from PBMCs. Specified subset: CD45RA+ positively selected. The source is a young man in good health. Some clones in this sample may be carry-over from other donors' samples.

This chain uses TRBV28 with TRBJ2-1; 16 positions agree with TRBD2. CDR1 and CDR2 (germline): MDHEN, SYDVKM. The V gene end was trimmed by 1 base and the J gene end by 5 bases; junction bases not matched to a gene: 5. The CDR3 has 18 amino acids. This CDR3 reads CASSLLGGLAGGDNEQFF. In nucleotides, the CDR3 is TGTGCCAGCAGTTTATTGGGGGGACTAGCGGGAGGGGACAATGAGCAGTTCTTC. Complete variable domain (other parts from reference TRBV28 and TRBJ2-1): DVKVTQSSRYLVKRTGEKVFLECVQDMDHENMFWYRQDPGLGLRLIYFSYDVKMKEKGDIPEGYSVSREKKERFSLILESASTNQTSMYLCASSLLGGLAGGDNEQFFGPGTRLTVL.

Note on this clone: This CDR3 is also generated by other DNA sequences in the sample. The V gene is TRBV9, the J gene TRBJ2-2; the D is unclear. Per the germline V gene, CDR1 is SGDLS and CDR2 is YYNGEE. The ends were cut back, 3 bases at V and 2 bases at J, with 8 bases in the middle. The CDR3 has 14 amino acids. This CDR3 reads CASSGTVNTGELFF. The CDR3 region has the DNA TGTGCCAGCAGCGGGACGGTTAACACCGGGGAGCTGTTTTTT.

V usage is TRBV6-5 and J usage is TRBJ1-2; perhaps TRBD1 as D (6 bases). With 2 bases removed from V and 4 bases from J, the gap between germline ends came to 14 bases. CDR1 is MNHEY, CDR2 SVGAGI, per germline. This CDR3 contains 15 residues. CDR3 in DNA: TGTGCCAGCAGTTACCCACAGGGAAGGGGCTATGGCTACACCTTC. It specifies CASSYPQGRGYGYTF.

The V gene is TRBV5-1, the J gene TRBJ2-5, with 7 bases aligning to TRBD1. In germline, CDR1 is SGHRS, CDR2 YFSETQ. The CDR3 contains 18 residues. With V trimmed by 1 base and J by 6 bases, 18 bases remained unmatched. CDR3 region: CASSLSFIGDRITQTQYF. CDR3 nucleotides: TGCGCCAGCAGCTTGTCTTTTATTGGGGACAGAATCACACAGACCCAGTACTTC.

The chain recombines TRBV7-9 with TRBJ2-7; 8 nucleotides match TRBD2. Unmatched junction bases numbered 7, after V lost 4 bases and J lost 5 bases. The CDR3 loop spans 14 amino acids. Germline V lookup: CDR1 SEHNR, CDR2 FQNEAQ (reference sequence). CDR3: CASSSGGTAHEQYF. In DNA, the CDR3 is TGTGCCAGCAGCTCGGGGGGGACCGCGCACGAGCAGTACTTC.

The chain employs TRBV11-3 and TRBJ2-1; possibly TRBD2 for D (5 bases). In germline, CDR1 is SGHNT, CDR2 YENEEA. CDR3 length equals 16 residues. Trimming cost V 1 base and J 7 bases, with 17 bases left between them. The CDR3 DNA reads TGTGCCAGCAGCTTAGGGCTAGCTGCCACTCGGAATGAGCAGTTCTTC. This encodes CASSLGLAATRNEQFF.

The chain is built from TRBV29-1 and TRBJ2-7; D uncertain. The CDR3 has 14 amino acids. Between the trimmed V and J ends, which lost 2 bases and 2 bases, there was a span of 13 bases. Germline CDR1 is SQVTM and CDR2 is ANQGSEA. CDR3 nucleotide sequence: TGCAGCGTTGAAACGGCGAGTCCCGCCTACGAGCAGTACTTC. Translated, it gives CSVETASPAYEQYF.

The chain joins TRBV2 to TRBJ1-5; D gene unclear. V lost 6 bases to trimming and J lost 0 bases, with 15 bases between them. Germline CDR1 and CDR2: SNHLY and FYNNEI. The CDR3 consists of 16 residues. This CDR3 is CASRGVSGYSNQPQHF. The CDR3 DNA reads TGTGCCAGCAGGGGAGTGAGTGGGTATAGCAATCAGCCCCAGCATTTT. The complete variable domain, with remaining parts taken from reference TRBV2 and TRBJ1-5, reads EPEVTQTPSHQVTQMGQEVILRCVPISNHLYFYWYRQILGQKVEFLVSFYNNEISEKSEIFDDQFSVERPDGSNFTLKIRSTKLEDSAMYFCASRGVSGYSNQPQHFGDGTRLSIL.

This chain uses TRBV4-1 with TRBJ2-5, with 8 positions matching TRBD1. The J segment lost 5 bases and the V segment lost 1 base, leaving 15 bases of the junction unmatched. The CDR3 length is 18 residues. Germline V CDR1 and CDR2: MGHRA, YSYEKL. The CDR3 sequence is CASSQVLTGGKSGETQYF. CDR3 nucleotides: TGCGCCAGCAGCCAAGTTCTCACAGGGGGTAAATCGGGGGAGACCCAGTACTTC.

The chain combines TRBV5-4 with TRBJ1-5; 9 bases match TRBD1. V lost 4 bases to trimming and J lost 5 bases; unmatched junction nucleotides: 7. The CDR3 contains 15 residues. Germline V CDR1 and CDR2: SGHNT, YYREEE (reference sequence). The CDR3 loop reads CASSEGTGRDQPQHF. CDR3 coding DNA: TGTGCCAGCAGCGAGGGGACAGGGCGCGATCAGCCCCAGCATTTT.

This sequence joins TRBV30 and TRBJ2-5; D is possibly TRBD1 or TRBD2 (5 bases each). The germline gives CDR1 GTSNPN, CDR2 SVGIG (reference sequence). The CDR3 contains 15 residues. Trimming removed 0 bases at V and 2 bases at J, with 13 bases between. Here the CDR3 DNA reads TGTGCCTGGAGTGTCAGGGACGGAAGGCAAGAGACCCAGTACTTC. This sequence encodes CAWSVRDGRQETQYF.

J is TRBJ2-1 and V is TRBV4-3, with 14 nucleotides matching TRBD2. CDR3 length: 18 amino acids. The germline gives CDR1 LGHNA, CDR2 YSLEER. Trimming cost V 3 bases and J 4 bases; bases outside gene matches: 8. The CDR3 bases are TGCGCCAGCAGCCAGCGCGGGACTAGCGGGAGTGGGTACAATGAGCAGTTCTTC. This codes for CASSQRGTSGSGYNEQFF.

In regard to this clone: This sample includes further DNA sequences coding for the same CDR3. This chain joins TRBV7-3 and TRBJ2-7, with 8 bases fitting TRBD2. The CDR3 consists of 14 residues. CDR1 SGHTA and CDR2 FQGTGA come from the germline V gene. Unmatched junction bases numbered 3, after V lost 2 bases and J lost 3 bases. CDR3 in DNA: TGTGCCAGCAGCTTAGGGGGGACTAGCTACGAGCAGTACTTC. This codes for CASSLGGTSYEQYF.

For the CDR3, the DNA is TGTGCCAGCCGGTCGGGGCAGGGTGGTAGGTACGAGCAGTACTTC. This translates into CASRSGQGGRYEQYF. This chain connects TRBV6-1 to TRBJ2-7; D tentatively fits TRBD1 or TRBD2 (5 bases each). The germline V gene has CDR1 MNHNS and CDR2 SASEGT. V dropped 8 bases and J dropped 4 bases, with 21 bases sitting between them. The CDR3 has 15 residues.

In its sample, this clone was seen once. The chain combines TRBV7-9 with TRBJ2-1, with D possibly being TRBD1 or TRBD2 (5 bases each). The CDR3 is made up of 15 amino acids. The germline V gene has CDR1 SEHNR and CDR2 FQNEAQ (reference sequence). Trimming removed 4 bases at V and 0 bases at J, with 10 bases between. CDR3 amino acids: CASSSRDHSYNEQFF. For the CDR3, the DNA is TGTGCCAGCAGCTCCCGGGACCACTCCTACAATGAGCAGTTCTTC. Full variable domain (outside the CDR3, taken from reference TRBV7-9 and TRBJ2-1): DTGVSQNPRHKITKRGQNVTFRCDPISEHNRLYWYRQTLGQGPEFLTYFQNEAQLEKSRLLSDRFSAERPKGSFSTLEIQRTEQGDSAMYLCASSSRDHSYNEQFFGPGTRLTVL.

This chain joins TRBV19 and TRBJ1-5; D remains ambiguous. V lost 3 bases, J lost 5 bases, and 11 bases lay in between. CDR3 length equals 14 residues. Per the germline V gene, CDR1 is LNHDA and CDR2 is SQIVND (reference sequence). DNA of the CDR3: TGTGCCAGTAGTATCAGGAGGAAAGATCAGCCCCAGCATTTT. Translated: CASSIRRKDQPQHF.